This TCR beta chain was sequenced for a study of blood T cell repertoires in COVID-19. Study-level information: COVID-19 samples from acute and convalescent phases originated in the United States, Italy and Spain. Sources were T cells, B-cell-depleted T cells, or PBMCs; the material itself was cDNA or gDNA.

In the authors' methods: Estimated nucleated cell counts came from reference gene primer amplification. Profiled with immunoSEQ multiplex PCR; TCRdb holds only in-frame clones, not every one. V and J calls and clone size are copied from that table; D and trimming were computed from the DNA. The profile shows 200,000 to 250,000 clones, about four fifths of them singletons. V lost 6 bases and J lost 2, with 14 bases in between. There are 14 residues in the CDR3. Germline V gene data show CDR1 as SGHDT and CDR2 as YYEEEE. During active infection, Seattle patients enrolled and were then monitored through disease.

The sample comprised peripheral blood. The TCR sequence derives from a woman aged 80 or older with COVID-19, enrolled during active disease. The V call is TRBV5-6, the J call TRBJ1-1, with D possibly being TRBD1 (5 bases). The CDR3 sequence is CASTFGGYNTEAFF. The CDR3 DNA sequence: TGTGCCAGCACCTTCGGGGGGTACAACACTGAAGCTTTCTTT. Using reference TRBV5-6 and TRBJ1-1 for the parts outside the CDR3, the full variable domain is DAGVTQSPTHLIKTRGQQVTLRCSPKSGHDTVSWYQQALGQGPQFIFQYYEEEERQRGNFPDRFSGHQFPNYSSELNVNALLLGDSALYLCASTFGGYNTEAFFGQGTRLTVV.